Listed below are T cell receptor beta chains from one sample, sequenced in a study of response to subunit inactivated influenza vaccine. TCRdb redid the calling of the RT-PCR reads with MiXCR, one entry per CDR3 protein. This sample yields a few hundred thousand distinct CDR3 sequences, of which approximately 6.9% are seen a single time; around 13% belongs to the top ten. The input for sequencing was PBMCs from blood, taken around 25 months after vaccination. The receptors were gathered from a man between 45 and 75 years old who received an inactivated influenza vaccine. Each CDR3 is given with its conserved first and last residue. The D gene is left open where the match is weak. Clone sizes are given selectively: once, few, many, or a class where the clone is expanded.

d_gene	abundance	j_gene	v_gene	CDR3aa	CDR3nt
TRBD1	many	TRBJ1-1	TRBV5-1	CASSLAGGPNTEAFF	TGCGCCAGCAGCTTGGCAGGGGGCCCAAACACTGAAGCTTTCTTT
NA	NA	TRBJ2-3	TRBV5-1	CASSLAGREADTQYF	TGCGCCAGCAGCTTGGCCGGCCGAGAGGCCGATACGCAGTATTTT
TRBD2	few	TRBJ2-2	TRBV12-3/TRBV12-4	CASTPREALSTGELFF	TGTGCCAGCACCCCGCGGGAGGCCCTGAGCACCGGGGAGCTGTTTTTT
TRBD2	few	TRBJ2-3	TRBV4-3	CASSQSASGTTDTQYF	TGCGCCAGCAGCCAATCTGCTAGCGGGACCACAGATACGCAGTATTTT
TRBD1	few	TRBJ1-4	TRBV20-1	CSARGDRGREKLFF	TGCAGTGCTAGAGGGGACAGGGGACGTGAAAAACTGTTTTTT
NA	few	TRBJ2-6	TRBV29-1	CSVEDLGAASGANVLTF	TGCAGCGTTGAAGATCTTGGGGCAGCCTCTGGGGCCAACGTCCTGACTTTC
TRBD2	many	TRBJ2-1	TRBV29-1	CSVSLGLKYNEQFF	TGCAGCGTCTCTCTGGGACTAAAATACAATGAGCAGTTCTTC
TRBD2	NA	TRBJ2-2	TRBV6-1	CASSLGTNLFVWELFF	TGTGCCAGCAGCCTCGGGACTAATTTGTTTGTCTGGGAGCTGTTTTTT
NA	NA	TRBJ2-5	TRBV19	CASSYWETQYF	TGTGCCAGTAGCTACTGGGAGACCCAGTACTTC
NA	many	TRBJ1-2	TRBV28	CASSLYEARRNGYTF	TGTGCCAGCAGTTTATATGAGGCCCGCCGCAATGGCTACACCTTC
NA	many	TRBJ1-1	TRBV5-1	CASSLSSAGSTTAFF	TGCGCCAGCAGCTTGTCTTCGGCAGGATCAACGACAGCTTTCTTT
NA	many	TRBJ2-1	TRBV29-1	CSVARGGLNEQFF	TGCAGCGTAGCGAGAGGGGGGCTCAATGAGCAGTTCTTC
TRBD1	once	TRBJ2-7	TRBV7-8	CASSPGQNSYYEQYF	TGTGCCAGCAGCCCGGGACAGAACTCCTACTACGAGCAGTACTTC
NA	many	TRBJ1-4	TRBV6-2/TRBV6-3	CASSYSGRFEKLFF	TGTGCCAGCAGTTACTCGGGACGTTTTGAAAAACTGTTTTTT
NA	few	TRBJ2-5	TRBV24-1	CATSDTRVGETQYF	TGTGCCACCAGTGATACCAGGGTAGGGGAGACCCAGTACTTC
TRBD1	NA	TRBJ2-7	TRBV20-1	CSASWTGDGEQYF	TGCAGTGCTAGCTGGACAGGGGATGGCGAGCAGTACTTC
TRBD2	NA	TRBJ2-7	TRBV12-3/TRBV12-4	CARSPGTSGTAPSYEQYF	TGTGCCCGCAGTCCTGGGACTAGCGGGACCGCCCCATCCTACGAGCAGTACTTC
NA	many	TRBJ1-6	TRBV6-1	CASTKQGRSYNSPLHF	TGTGCCAGCACCAAACAGGGTCGCTCCTATAATTCACCCCTCCACTTT
TRBD1	many	TRBJ1-6	TRBV5-1	CASSSEDRANSPLHF	TGCGCCAGCAGCTCCGAGGACAGGGCGAATTCACCCCTCCACTTT
TRBD1	few	TRBJ2-1	TRBV4-1	CASSLRDRGSYNEQFF	TGCGCCAGCAGCCTTCGGGACAGGGGCTCCTACAATGAGCAGTTCTTC
TRBD1	few	TRBJ2-5	TRBV7-2	CASSSGQGAETQYF	TGTGCCAGCAGCTCGGGACAGGGGGCCGAGACCCAGTACTTC
NA	few	TRBJ1-5	TRBV5-1	CASSPEGGSAGQPQHF	TGCGCCAGCAGCCCGGAGGGGGGGAGCGCGGGTCAGCCCCAGCATTTT
NA	few	TRBJ1-2	TRBV14	CASSPLPGLGYTF	TGTGCCAGCAGCCCATTACCCGGCCTAGGCTACACCTTC
NA	few	TRBJ2-7	TRBV5-1	CASSKPDGSYEQYF	TGCGCCAGTAGCAAGCCGGACGGCTCCTACGAGCAGTACTTC
NA	NA	TRBJ2-4	TRBV20-1	CSARGDLVTANIQYF	TGCAGTGCTAGGGGGGACTTAGTAACAGCAAACATTCAGTACTTC
TRBD1	few	TRBJ2-5	TRBV12-3/TRBV12-4	CASSWWDRGLVETQYF	TGTGCCAGCAGCTGGTGGGACAGGGGGCTCGTGGAGACCCAGTACTTC
NA	few	TRBJ1-4	TRBV28	CASSTAGWNEKLFF	TGTGCCAGCAGCACGGCAGGGTGGAATGAAAAACTGTTTTTT
TRBD1	many	TRBJ2-2	TRBV5-1	CASRYTGGDTGELFF	TGCGCCAGCAGATACACAGGGGGCGACACCGGGGAGCTGTTTTTT
NA	few	TRBJ2-5	TRBV11-2	CASSLGWLDRQETQYF	TGTGCCAGCAGCTTAGGGTGGTTAGATCGACAAGAGACCCAGTACTTC
TRBD2	many	TRBJ2-3	TRBV7-8	CASSAGGSTDTQYF	TGTGCCTCATCGGCGGGGGGGAGCACAGATACGCAGTATTTT
NA	few	TRBJ2-1	TRBV5-1	CASSLAGWNEQFF	TGCGCCAGCAGCTTGGCCGGTTGGAATGAGCAGTTCTTC
NA	few	TRBJ1-4	TRBV6-5	CASSYSGQGNEKLFF	TGTGCCAGCAGTTACTCTGGGCAGGGGAATGAAAAACTGTTTTTT
NA	few	TRBJ1-3	TRBV5-1	CASSYRSSGNTIYF	TGCGCCAGCAGCTATCGAAGCTCTGGAAACACCATATATTTT
NA	few	TRBJ2-1	TRBV28	CASSFVLANNEQFF	TGTGCCAGCAGTTTCGTCCTAGCCAACAATGAGCAGTTCTTC
TRBD2	NA	TRBJ2-7	TRBV9	CASSALAGAYEQYF	TGTGCCAGCAGCGCCCTGGCGGGGGCCTACGAGCAGTACTTC
NA	few	TRBJ2-1	TRBV12-3/TRBV12-4	CASSLDIKEQFF	TGTGCCAGCAGTTTAGATATCAAAGAGCAGTTCTTC
NA	NA	TRBJ1-2	TRBV18	CASSPPSTWNYGYTF	TGTGCCAGCTCACCACCGAGTACCTGGAACTATGGCTACACCTTC
NA	many	TRBJ1-6	TRBV5-5	CASGRQPDSPLHF	TGTGCCAGCGGGCGCCAGCCCGATTCACCCCTCCACTTT
TRBD1	few	TRBJ1-2	TRBV18	CASSLEQGAGYGYTF	TGTGCCAGCTCACTAGAACAGGGGGCTGGCTATGGCTACACCTTC
NA	many	TRBJ2-1	TRBV2	CASRPDNEQFF	TGTGCCAGCAGGCCCGACAATGAGCAGTTCTTC
NA	NA	TRBJ1-1	TRBV30	CAWSVSGPVAAFF	TGTGCCTGGAGTGTATCAGGGCCAGTAGCTGCTTTCTTT
TRBD2	NA	TRBJ2-7	TRBV20-1	CSAASGSGSYGGEQYF	TGCAGTGCTGCCTCTGGTAGCGGGAGTTATGGGGGCGAGCAGTACTTC
NA	NA	TRBJ2-3	TRBV6-1	CASRIDRRDTQYF	TGTGCCAGCAGAATCGACAGACGGGATACGCAGTATTTT
NA	NA	TRBJ1-1	TRBV27	CASSFVYETEEAFF	TGTGCCAGCAGTTTCGTATATGAGACAGAAGAAGCTTTCTTT
TRBD1	few	TRBJ2-2	TRBV5-1	CASSPLTLGQGTGELFF	TGCGCCAGCAGCCCCCTAACGCTGGGACAGGGGACCGGGGAGCTGTTTTTT
NA	NA	TRBJ2-5	TRBV7-2	CASSSGAGETQYF	TGTGCCAGCAGCTCGGGGGCCGGGGAGACCCAGTACTTC
NA	many	TRBJ2-1	TRBV20-1	CSARVLGSASYNEQFF	TGCAGTGCTAGAGTTTTAGGTAGCGCCTCCTACAATGAGCAGTTCTTC
TRBD2	many	TRBJ2-1	TRBV5-1	CASSWGLAGVDGEQFF	TGCGCCAGCAGCTGGGGACTAGCGGGAGTTGATGGTGAGCAGTTCTTC
NA	NA	TRBJ2-2	TRBV11-2	CASYTPTGELFF	TGTGCCAGCTACACCCCCACCGGGGAGCTGTTTTTT
TRBD2	NA	TRBJ2-5	TRBV6-2/TRBV6-3	CASSYLSGGLAGARETQYF	TGTGCCAGCAGTTACTTGAGCGGAGGACTAGCGGGAGCACGGGAGACCCAGTACTTC
NA	NA	TRBJ2-7	TRBV7-8	CASSLVSGESWSYEQYF	TGTGCCAGCAGCTTAGTCTCAGGGGAGAGTTGGTCCTACGAGCAGTACTTC
TRBD2	NA	TRBJ2-7	TRBV3-1	CASSQVGTSGRDSHEQYF	TGTGCCAGCAGCCAAGTCGGGACTAGCGGGAGGGATTCGCACGAGCAGTACTTC
NA	NA	TRBJ2-7	TRBV7-6	CASSPAAVRVQIEQYF	TGTGCCAGCAGCCCCGCCGCAGTCAGGGTACAAATCGAGCAGTACTTC
NA	few	TRBJ1-1	TRBV12-3/TRBV12-4	CASSLNAHTEAFF	TGTGCCAGCAGTTTAAACGCCCACACTGAAGCTTTCTTT
NA	few	TRBJ2-6	TRBV11-2	CASSFRGLTGANVLTF	TGTGCCAGCAGCTTCCGGGGCCTAACTGGGGCCAACGTCCTGACTTTC
NA	many	TRBJ2-1	TRBV7-9	CASSLRQGGEQFF	TGTGCCAGCAGCTTACGTCAGGGTGGTGAGCAGTTCTTC
NA	few	TRBJ1-4	TRBV19	CASSGRRANEKLFF	TGTGCCAGTAGTGGAAGGAGGGCTAATGAAAAACTGTTTTTT
NA	many	TRBJ1-2	TRBV6-1	CASSGLGGYTF	TGTGCCAGCAGCGGACTGGGAGGCTACACCTTC
TRBD2	NA	TRBJ2-2	TRBV27	CASSLRLAGGGTGELFF	TGTGCCAGCAGTTTAAGGCTAGCGGGAGGCGGTACCGGGGAGCTGTTTTTT
TRBD1	few	TRBJ2-5	TRBV29-1	CSVITGVQETQYF	TGCAGCGTTATAACAGGGGTCCAAGAGACCCAGTACTTC